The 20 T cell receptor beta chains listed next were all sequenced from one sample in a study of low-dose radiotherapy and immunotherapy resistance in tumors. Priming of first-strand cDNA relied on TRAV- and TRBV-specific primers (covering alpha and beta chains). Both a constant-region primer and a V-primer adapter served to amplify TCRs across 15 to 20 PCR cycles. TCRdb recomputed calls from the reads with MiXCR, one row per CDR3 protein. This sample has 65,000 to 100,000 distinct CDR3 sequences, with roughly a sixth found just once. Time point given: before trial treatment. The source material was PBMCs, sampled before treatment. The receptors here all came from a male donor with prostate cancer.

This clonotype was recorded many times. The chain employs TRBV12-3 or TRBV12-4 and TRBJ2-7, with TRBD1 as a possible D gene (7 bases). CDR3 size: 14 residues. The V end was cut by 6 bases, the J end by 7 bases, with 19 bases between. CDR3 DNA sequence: TGTGCCAGCAGCTTCCAGGGGGGCGGAGGGGAGCAGTACTTC. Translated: CASSFQGGGGEQYF.

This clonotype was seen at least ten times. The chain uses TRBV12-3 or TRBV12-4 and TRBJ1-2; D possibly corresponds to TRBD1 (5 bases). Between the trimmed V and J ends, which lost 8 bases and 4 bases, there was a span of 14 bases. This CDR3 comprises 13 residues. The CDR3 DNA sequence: TGTGCCAGCCGGCACCGGGACTTCTATGGCTACACCTTC. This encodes CASRHRDFYGYTF.

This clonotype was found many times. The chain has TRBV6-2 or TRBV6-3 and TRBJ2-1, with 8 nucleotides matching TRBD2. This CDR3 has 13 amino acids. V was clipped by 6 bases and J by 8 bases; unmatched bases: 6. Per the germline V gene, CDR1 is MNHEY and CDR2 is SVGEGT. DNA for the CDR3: TGTGCCAGCAGCCGGGGGGGAGGCGATGAGCAGTTCTTC. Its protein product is CASSRGGGDEQFF.

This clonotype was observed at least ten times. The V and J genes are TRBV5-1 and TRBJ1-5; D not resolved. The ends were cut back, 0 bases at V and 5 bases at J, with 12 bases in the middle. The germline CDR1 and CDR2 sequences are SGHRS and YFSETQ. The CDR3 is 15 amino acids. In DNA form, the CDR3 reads TGCGCCAGCAGCTTGGAGGGTTTGGGAGATCAGCCCCAGCATTTT. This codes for CASSLEGLGDQPQHF.

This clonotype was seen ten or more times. CDR3 amino acids: CASSRASVAGGSTDTQYF. DNA of the CDR3: TGTGCCAGCAGTAGAGCCAGCGTAGCGGGGGGCAGCACAGATACGCAGTATTTT. V is TRBV6-5 and J is TRBJ2-3, with 10 bases lining up with TRBD2. In germline, CDR1 is MNHEY, CDR2 SVGAGI. CDR3 size: 18 residues. Trimming took 5 bases from V and 0 from J; bases not matched to a gene: 11.

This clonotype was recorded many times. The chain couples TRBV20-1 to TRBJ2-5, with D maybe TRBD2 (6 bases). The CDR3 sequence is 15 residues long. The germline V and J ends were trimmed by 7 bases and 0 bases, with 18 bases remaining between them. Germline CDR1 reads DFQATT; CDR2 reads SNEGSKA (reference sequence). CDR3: CSVSEGTPYQETQYF. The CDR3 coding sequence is TGCAGTGTTTCAGAGGGGACTCCGTACCAAGAGACCCAGTACTTC.

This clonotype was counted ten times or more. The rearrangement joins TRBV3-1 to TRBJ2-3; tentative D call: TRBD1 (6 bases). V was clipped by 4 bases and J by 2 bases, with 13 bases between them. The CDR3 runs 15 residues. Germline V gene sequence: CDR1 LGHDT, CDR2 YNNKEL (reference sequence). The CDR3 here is CASSLGQYLTDTQYF. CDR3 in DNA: TGTGCCAGCAGCCTCGGACAGTACCTCACAGATACGCAGTATTTT.

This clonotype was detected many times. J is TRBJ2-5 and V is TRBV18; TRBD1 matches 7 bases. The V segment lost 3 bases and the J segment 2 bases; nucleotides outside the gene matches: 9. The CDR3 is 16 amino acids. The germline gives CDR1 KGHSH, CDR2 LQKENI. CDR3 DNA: TGTGCCAGCTCACCCTTGAGGGGGACAGCGCAAGAGACCCAGTACTTC. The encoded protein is CASSPLRGTAQETQYF.

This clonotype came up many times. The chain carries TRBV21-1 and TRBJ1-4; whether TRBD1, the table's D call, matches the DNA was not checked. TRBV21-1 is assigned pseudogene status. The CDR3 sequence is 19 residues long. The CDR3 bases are TGTGCCAGCAGCAAAGTGCGGGGACAGACAAAGAAGGTTAATGAAAAACTGTTTTTT. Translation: CASSKVRGQTKKVNEKLFF.

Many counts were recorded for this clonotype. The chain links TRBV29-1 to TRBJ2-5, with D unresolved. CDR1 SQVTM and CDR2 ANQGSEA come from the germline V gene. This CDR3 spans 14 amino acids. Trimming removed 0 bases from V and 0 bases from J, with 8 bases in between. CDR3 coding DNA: TGCAGCGTTGAAGATCGGCAGTACCAAGAGACCCAGTACTTC. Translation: CSVEDRQYQETQYF. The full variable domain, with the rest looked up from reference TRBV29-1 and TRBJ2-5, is SAVISQKPSRDICQRGTSLTIQCQVDSQVTMMFWYRQQPGQSLTLIATANQGSEATYESGFVIDKFPISRPNLTFSTLTVSNMSPEDSSIYLCSVEDRQYQETQYFGPGTRLLVL.

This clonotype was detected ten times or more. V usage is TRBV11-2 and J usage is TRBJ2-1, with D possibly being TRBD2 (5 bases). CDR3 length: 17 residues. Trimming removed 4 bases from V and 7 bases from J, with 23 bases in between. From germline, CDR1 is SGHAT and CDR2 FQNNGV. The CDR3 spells CASSSTPLEGAKNEQFF. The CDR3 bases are TGTGCCAGCAGCTCCACCCCTCTTGAGGGTGCAAAAAATGAGCAGTTCTTC. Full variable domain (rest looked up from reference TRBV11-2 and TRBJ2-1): EAGVAQSPRYKIIEKRQSVAFWCNPISGHATLYWYQQILGQGPKLLIQFQNNGVVDDSQLPKDRFSAERLKGVDSTLKIQPAKLEDSAVYLCASSSTPLEGAKNEQFFGPGTRLTVL.

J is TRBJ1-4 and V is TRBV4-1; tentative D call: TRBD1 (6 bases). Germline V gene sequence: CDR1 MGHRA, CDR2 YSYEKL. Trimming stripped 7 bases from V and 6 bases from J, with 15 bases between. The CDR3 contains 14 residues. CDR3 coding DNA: TGCGCCAGCAACAATCGGGACATCGATGAAAAACTGTTTTTT. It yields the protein CASNNRDIDEKLFF.

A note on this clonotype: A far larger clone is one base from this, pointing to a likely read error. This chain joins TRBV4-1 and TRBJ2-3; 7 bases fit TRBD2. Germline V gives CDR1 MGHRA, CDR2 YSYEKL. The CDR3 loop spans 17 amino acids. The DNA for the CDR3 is TGTGCCAACAGCCAAGAGGGAGGGCGGGGTGGCGCAGATACGCAGTATTTT. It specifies CANSQEGGRGGADTQYF.

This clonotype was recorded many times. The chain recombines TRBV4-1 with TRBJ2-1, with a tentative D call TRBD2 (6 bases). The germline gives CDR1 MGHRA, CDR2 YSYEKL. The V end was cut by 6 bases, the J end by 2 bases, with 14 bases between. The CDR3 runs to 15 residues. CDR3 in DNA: TGCGCCAGCAGACCAGCGGGCCTGGCCTACAATGAGCAGTTCTTC. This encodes CASRPAGLAYNEQFF.

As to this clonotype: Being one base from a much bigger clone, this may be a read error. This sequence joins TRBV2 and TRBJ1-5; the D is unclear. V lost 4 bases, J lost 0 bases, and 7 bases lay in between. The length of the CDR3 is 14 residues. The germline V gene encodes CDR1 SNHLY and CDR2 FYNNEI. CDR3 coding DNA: TGTGCCAGCAGTGTCATATATAGCAATCAGCCCCAGCATTTT. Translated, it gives CASSVIYSNQPQHF.

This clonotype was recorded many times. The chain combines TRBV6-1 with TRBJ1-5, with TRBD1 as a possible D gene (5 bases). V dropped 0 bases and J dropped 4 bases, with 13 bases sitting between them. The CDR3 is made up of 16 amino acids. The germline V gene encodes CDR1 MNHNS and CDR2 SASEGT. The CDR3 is CASSEADRDLNQPQHF. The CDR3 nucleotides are TGTGCCAGCAGTGAAGCGGATCGGGACTTGAATCAGCCCCAGCATTTT.

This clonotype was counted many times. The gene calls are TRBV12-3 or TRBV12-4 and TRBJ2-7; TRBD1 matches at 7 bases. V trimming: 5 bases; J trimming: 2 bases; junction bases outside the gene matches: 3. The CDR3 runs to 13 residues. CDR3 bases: TGTGCCAGCAGTGACAGGGTCACCTACGAGCAGTACTTC. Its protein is CASSDRVTYEQYF.

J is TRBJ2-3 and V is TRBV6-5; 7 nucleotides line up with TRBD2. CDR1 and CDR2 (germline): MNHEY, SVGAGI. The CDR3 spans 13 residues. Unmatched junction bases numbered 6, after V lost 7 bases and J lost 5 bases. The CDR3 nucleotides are TGTGCCAGCATCCCTGGGGGGGGAGATACGCAGTATTTT. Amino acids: CASIPGGGDTQYF.

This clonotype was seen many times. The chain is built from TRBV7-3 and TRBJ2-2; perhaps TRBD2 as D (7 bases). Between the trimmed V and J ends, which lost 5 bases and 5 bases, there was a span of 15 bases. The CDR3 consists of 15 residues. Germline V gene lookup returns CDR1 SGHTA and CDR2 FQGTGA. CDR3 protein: CASSPQGTTTGELFF. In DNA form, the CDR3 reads TGTGCCAGCAGCCCCCAGGGGACTACTACCGGGGAGCTGTTTTTT.

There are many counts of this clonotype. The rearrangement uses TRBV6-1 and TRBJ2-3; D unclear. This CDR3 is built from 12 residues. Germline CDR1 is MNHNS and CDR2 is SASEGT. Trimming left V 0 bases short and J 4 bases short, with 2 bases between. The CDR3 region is CASSEAADTQYF. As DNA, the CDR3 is TGTGCCAGCAGTGAAGCTGCAGATACGCAGTATTTT.